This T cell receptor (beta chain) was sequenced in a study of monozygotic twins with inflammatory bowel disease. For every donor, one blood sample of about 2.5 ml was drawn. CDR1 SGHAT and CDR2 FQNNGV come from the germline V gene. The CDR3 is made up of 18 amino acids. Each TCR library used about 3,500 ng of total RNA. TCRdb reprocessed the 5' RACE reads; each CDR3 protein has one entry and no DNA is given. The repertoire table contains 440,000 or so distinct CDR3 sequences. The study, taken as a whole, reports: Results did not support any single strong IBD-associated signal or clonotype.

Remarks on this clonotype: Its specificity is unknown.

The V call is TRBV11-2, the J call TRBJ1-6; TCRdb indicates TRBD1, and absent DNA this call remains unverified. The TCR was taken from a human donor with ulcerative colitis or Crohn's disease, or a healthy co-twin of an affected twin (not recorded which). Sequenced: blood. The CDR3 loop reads CASSSSTGEGPYNSPLHF.